The T cell receptor (beta chain) under discussion was sequenced for a study of blood T cell repertoires in COVID-19. Overall study: Researchers got acute and convalescent COVID-19 samples from the United States, Italy and Spain.

The CDR3 runs to 16 residues. In germline, CDR1 is MDHEN, CDR2 SYDVKM. The V segment lost 5 bases and the J segment 3 bases; nucleotides outside the gene matches: 10. In the original processing: Researchers report that nucleated cell counts were estimated from reference gene primer amplification. This table comes from immunoSEQ multiplex PCR, and its TCRdb copy is limited to in-frame clones, with some not included. V, J and clone size were drawn from that table, and D and trimming were deduced from the DNA. The sample has 60,000 to 90,000 clones; approximately 90% are singletons. Specimen: peripheral blood. The chain is built from TRBV28 and TRBJ1-5; 7 nucleotides line up with TRBD1. The TCR was taken from a woman over 75 with acute or convalescent COVID-19. The CDR3: CASSMVTGTVNQPQHF. DNA for the CDR3: TGTGCCAGCAGTATGGTGACCGGGACAGTCAATCAGCCCCAGCATTTT.